Included here is one TCR beta chain sequence, with context. The CDR3 totals 11 residues. CDR1 and CDR2 (germline): SQVTM, ANQGSEA. This entry comes from a study of monozygotic twins with inflammatory bowel disease. TCRdb reprocessed the 5' RACE reads, with one entry per CDR3 protein and no DNA. The sample has 110,000 to 150,000 distinct CDR3 sequences. The source material was blood. This receptor was obtained from a human donor with ulcerative colitis or Crohn's disease, or a healthy co-twin of an affected twin (not recorded which). The rearrangement uses TRBV29-1 and TRBJ2-4; checking the TCRdb D call of TRBD1 is not possible without DNA. CDR3 protein: CSVEGPGIQYF.